A single sample gave rise to the 6 T cell receptor beta chains below, sequenced in a study of shared clonotypes between healthy human individuals. TCRdb's copy holds only in-frame clones and misses some; the assay was immunoSEQ multiplex PCR. The data contain about 2.4 million clones, around nine tenths of them singletons. The sequencing input was naive CD4+ T cells sorted from blood. Subset denoted: CD45RA+ positively selected. Receptors originate from a man aged 18 to 29 in good health.

V is TRBV10-2 and J is TRBJ2-7; 9 nucleotides agree with TRBD1. The CDR3 is made up of 16 amino acids. Germline V gene data show CDR1 as WSHSY and CDR2 as SAAADI. Unmatched junction bases numbered 9, after V lost 4 bases and J lost 2 bases. CDR3 amino acids: CASSGLAGTGTYEQYF. The CDR3 DNA follows: TGCGCCAGCAGTGGCCTGGCCGGGACAGGGACCTACGAGCAGTACTTC.

This chain connects TRBV6-1 to TRBJ1-2; D remains ambiguous. This CDR3 has 15 residues. Looked up from germline, CDR1 is MNHNS and CDR2 is SASEGT. Trimming left V 0 bases short and J 2 bases short, with 10 bases between. CDR3 nucleotide sequence: TGTGCCAGCAGTGAAGCGCCAAGGGAGAACTATGGCTACACCTTC. Translation: CASSEAPRENYGYTF.

This sequence joins TRBV6-1 and TRBJ2-3, with 7 nucleotides matching TRBD1. Germline CDR1 MNHNS, CDR2 SASEGT. The J segment lost 6 bases and the V segment lost 6 bases, leaving 6 bases of the junction unmatched. The CDR3 has 13 amino acids. The CDR3 here is CASSWTRGDTQYF. CDR3 in DNA: TGTGCCAGCAGCTGGACCAGGGGGGATACGCAGTATTTT.

This chain joins TRBV30 and TRBJ1-2; D not certain. Germline V CDR1 and CDR2: GTSNPN, SVGIG (reference sequence). Trimming stripped 0 bases from V and 5 bases from J, with 16 bases between. The CDR3 covers 15 residues. CDR3 sequence reads: CAWSVIQRLGYGYTF. The CDR3 region has the DNA TGTGCCTGGAGTGTAATACAGAGGCTCGGGTATGGCTACACCTTC.

V gene TRBV7-2 combines with J gene TRBJ1-2; D gene ambiguous. V lost 1 base, J lost 4 bases, and 10 bases lay in between. This CDR3 contains 14 residues. The germline CDR1 and CDR2 sequences are SGHTA and FQGNSA. The CDR3 loop is CASSLVEGSYGYTF. The CDR3 nucleotides are TGTGCCAGCAGCTTAGTTGAGGGTAGCTATGGCTACACCTTC.

The chain uses TRBV6-6 and TRBJ2-2; D gene uncertain. V was shortened by 7 bases and J by 4 bases, with 16 bases between the two germline ends. This CDR3 region has 15 residues. CDR1 MNHNY and CDR2 SVGAGI come from the germline V gene (reference sequence). The CDR3 protein is CASNSIDILTGELFF. DNA for the CDR3: TGTGCCAGCAATTCGATCGATATTCTCACCGGGGAGCTGTTTTTT.